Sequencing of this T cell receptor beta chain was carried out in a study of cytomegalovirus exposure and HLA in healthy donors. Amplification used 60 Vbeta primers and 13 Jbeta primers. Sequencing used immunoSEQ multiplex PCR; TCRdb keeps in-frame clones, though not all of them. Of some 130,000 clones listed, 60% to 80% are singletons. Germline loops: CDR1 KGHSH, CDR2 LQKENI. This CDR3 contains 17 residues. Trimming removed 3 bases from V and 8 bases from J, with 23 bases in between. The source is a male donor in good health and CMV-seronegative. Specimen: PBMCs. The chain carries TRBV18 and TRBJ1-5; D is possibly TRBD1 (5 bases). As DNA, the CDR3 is TGTGCCAGCTCACCTCTGGAGTGGTCAGGGAACGGCAAGCCCCAGCATTTT. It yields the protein CASSPLEWSGNGKPQHF.